This TCR beta chain was sequenced for a study of shared clonotypes between healthy human individuals. The assay was immunoSEQ multiplex PCR, and TCRdb's table has in-frame clones only and misses some. The sample carries 2 million to 2.5 million clones, 90% to 97% recorded once. This receptor was obtained from a man younger than 35 in good health. Sequenced input: naive CD4+ T cells sorted from blood. The subset was: CD45RA+ positively selected.

Here the CDR3 DNA reads TGCGCCAGCACCCTGGCAGTCGGGGGCTCAAATGGTTCACCCCTCCACTTT. It yields the protein CASTLAVGGSNGSPLHF. The chain combines TRBV5-1 with TRBJ1-6, with a tentative D call TRBD1 (6 bases). CDR3 size: 17 residues. Per germline, CDR1 SGHRS and CDR2 YFSETQ. Trimming cost V 6 bases and J 9 bases, with 25 bases left between them. Supplemented by reference TRBV5-1 and TRBJ1-6, the full variable domain reads KAGVTQTPRYLIKTRGQQVTLSCSPISGHRSVSWYQQTPGQGLQFLFEYFSETQRNKGNFPGRFSGRQFSNSRSEMNVSTLELGDSALYLCASTLAVGGSNGSPLHFGNGTRLTVT.